This TCR beta chain stems from a study of blood T cell repertoires in COVID-19. Study background: Whether acute or convalescent, the COVID-19 samples came from the United States, Italy and Spain. From T cells, B-cell-depleted T cells, or PBMCs came the material, which was cDNA or gDNA.

Trimming left V 4 bases short and J 11 bases short, with 18 bases between. The CDR3 contains 15 residues. Germline CDR1 reads MNHEY; CDR2 reads SVGAGI. Authors' methods: Estimation of nucleated cell counts was performed using reference gene primer amplification. Produced via immunoSEQ multiplex PCR; TCRdb's table is partial and in-frame only. V and J calls and clone size are those listed in that table; D and trimming were worked out from the DNA. The sample holds about 100,000 clones; about 77% are singletons and the top ten take around 29%. The rearrangement joins TRBV6-5 to TRBJ1-6; D might be TRBD1 (6 bases). The sequence was collected from a man between 65 and 80 years old with active or convalescent COVID-19. The sequenced sample was peripheral blood. The CDR3 sequence: CASSSLDRNGPPLHF. CDR3 sequence (DNA): TGTGCCAGCAGTTCCCTCGACAGGAACGGTCCACCCCTCCACTTT.